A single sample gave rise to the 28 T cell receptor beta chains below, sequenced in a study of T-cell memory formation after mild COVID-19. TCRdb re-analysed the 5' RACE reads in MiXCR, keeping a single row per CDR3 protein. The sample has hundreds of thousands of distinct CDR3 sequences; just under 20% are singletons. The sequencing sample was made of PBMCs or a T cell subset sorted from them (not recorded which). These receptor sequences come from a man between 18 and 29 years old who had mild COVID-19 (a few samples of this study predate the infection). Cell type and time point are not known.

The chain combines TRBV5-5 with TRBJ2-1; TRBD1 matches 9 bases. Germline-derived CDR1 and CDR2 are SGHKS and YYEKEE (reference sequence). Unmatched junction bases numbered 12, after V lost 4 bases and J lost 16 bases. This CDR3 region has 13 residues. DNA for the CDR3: TGTGCCAGCAGCCCCCCAACTTGGGACAGGGAATTCTTC. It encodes CASSPPTWDREFF.

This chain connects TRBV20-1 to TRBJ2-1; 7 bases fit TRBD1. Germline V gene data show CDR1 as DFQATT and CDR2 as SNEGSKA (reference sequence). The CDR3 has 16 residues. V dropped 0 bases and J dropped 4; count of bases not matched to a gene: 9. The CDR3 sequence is CSARDRRQGFYNEQFF. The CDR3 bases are TGCAGTGCTAGAGATCGAAGACAGGGCTTTTACAATGAGCAGTTCTTC.

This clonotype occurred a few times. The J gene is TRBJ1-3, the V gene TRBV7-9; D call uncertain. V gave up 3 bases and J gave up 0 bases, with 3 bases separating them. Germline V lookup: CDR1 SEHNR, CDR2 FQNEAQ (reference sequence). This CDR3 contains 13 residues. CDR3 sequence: CASSFTSGNTIYF. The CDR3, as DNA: TGTGCCAGCAGCTTCACCTCTGGAAACACCATATATTTT.

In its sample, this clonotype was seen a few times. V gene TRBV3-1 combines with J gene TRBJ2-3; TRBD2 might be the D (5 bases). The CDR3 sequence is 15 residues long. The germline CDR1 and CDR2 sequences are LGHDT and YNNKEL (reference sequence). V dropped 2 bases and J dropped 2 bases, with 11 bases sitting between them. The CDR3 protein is CASSQLSGHTDTQYF. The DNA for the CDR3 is TGTGCCAGCAGCCAATTAAGCGGCCACACAGATACGCAGTATTTT.

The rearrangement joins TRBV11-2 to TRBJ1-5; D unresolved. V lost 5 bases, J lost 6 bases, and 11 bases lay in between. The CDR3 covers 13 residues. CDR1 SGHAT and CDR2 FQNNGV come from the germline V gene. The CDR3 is CASSAHEGQPQHF. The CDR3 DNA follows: TGTGCCAGCAGCGCCCACGAGGGTCAGCCCCAGCATTTT. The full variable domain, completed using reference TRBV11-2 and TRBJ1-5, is EAGVAQSPRYKIIEKRQSVAFWCNPISGHATLYWYQQILGQGPKLLIQFQNNGVVDDSQLPKDRFSAERLKGVDSTLKIQPAKLEDSAVYLCASSAHEGQPQHFGDGTRLSIL.

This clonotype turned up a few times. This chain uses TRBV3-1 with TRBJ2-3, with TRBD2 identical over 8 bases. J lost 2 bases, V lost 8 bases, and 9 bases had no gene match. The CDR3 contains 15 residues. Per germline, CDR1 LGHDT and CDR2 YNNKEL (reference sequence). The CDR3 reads CASGPSGGNTDTQYF. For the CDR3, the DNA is TGTGCCAGCGGGCCGAGCGGGGGAAACACAGATACGCAGTATTTT.

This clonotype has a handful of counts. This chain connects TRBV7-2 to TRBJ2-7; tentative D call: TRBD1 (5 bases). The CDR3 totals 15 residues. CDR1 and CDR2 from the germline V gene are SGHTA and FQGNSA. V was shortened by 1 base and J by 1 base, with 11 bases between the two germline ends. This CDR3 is CASSLDWGRSYEQYV. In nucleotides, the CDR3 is TGTGCCAGCAGCTTAGATTGGGGCAGATCCTACGAGCAGTACGTC.

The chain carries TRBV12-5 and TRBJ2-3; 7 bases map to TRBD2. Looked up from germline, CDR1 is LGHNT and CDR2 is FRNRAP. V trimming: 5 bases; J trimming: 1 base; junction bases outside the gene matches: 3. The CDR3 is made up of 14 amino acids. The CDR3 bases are TGTGCTAGTGGTCGGGAGGTGGGCACAGATACGCAGTATTTT. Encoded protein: CASGREVGTDTQYF.

The CDR3 region has the DNA TGCGCCAGCAGCTTGGAAGGGGGCAGGGCTTACAATGAGCAGTTCTTC. This sequence encodes CASSLEGGRAYNEQFF. V is TRBV5-1 and J is TRBJ2-1, with 7 bases identical to TRBD1. Unmatched junction bases numbered 7, after V lost 0 bases and J lost 4 bases. Germline V lookup: CDR1 SGHRS, CDR2 YFSETQ. This CDR3 is 16 amino acids long. The full variable domain, its missing parts supplied by reference TRBV5-1 and TRBJ2-1, is KAGVTQTPRYLIKTRGQQVTLSCSPISGHRSVSWYQQTPGQGLQFLFEYFSETQRNKGNFPGRFSGRQFSNSRSEMNVSTLELGDSALYLCASSLEGGRAYNEQFFGPGTRLTVL.

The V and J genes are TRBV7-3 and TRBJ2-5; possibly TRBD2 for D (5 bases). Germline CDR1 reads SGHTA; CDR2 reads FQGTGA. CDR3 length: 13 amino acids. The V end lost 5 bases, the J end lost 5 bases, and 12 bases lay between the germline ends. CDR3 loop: CASSPGYAETQYF. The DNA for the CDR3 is TGTGCCAGCAGCCCGGGATACGCGGAGACCCAGTACTTC.

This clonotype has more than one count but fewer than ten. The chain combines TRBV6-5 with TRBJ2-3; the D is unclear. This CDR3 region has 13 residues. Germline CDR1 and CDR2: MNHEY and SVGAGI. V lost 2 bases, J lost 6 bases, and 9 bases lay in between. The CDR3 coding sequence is TGTGCCAGCAGTTACCCTGCCGCCGATACGCAGTATTTT. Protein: CASSYPAADTQYF.

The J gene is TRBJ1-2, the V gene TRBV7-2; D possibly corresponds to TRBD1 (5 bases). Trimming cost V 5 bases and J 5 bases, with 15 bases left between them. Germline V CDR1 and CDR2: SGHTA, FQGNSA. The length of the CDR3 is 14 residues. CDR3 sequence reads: CASSGGTTPYGYTF. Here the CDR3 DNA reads TGTGCCAGCAGCGGGGGGACCACGCCATATGGCTACACCTTC.

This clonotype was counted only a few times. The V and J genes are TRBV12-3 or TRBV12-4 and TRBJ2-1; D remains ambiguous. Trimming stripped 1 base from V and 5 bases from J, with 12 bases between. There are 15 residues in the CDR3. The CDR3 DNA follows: TGTGCCAGCAGTTTAGTCGACCCTGGCCACAATGAGCAGTTCTTC. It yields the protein CASSLVDPGHNEQFF.

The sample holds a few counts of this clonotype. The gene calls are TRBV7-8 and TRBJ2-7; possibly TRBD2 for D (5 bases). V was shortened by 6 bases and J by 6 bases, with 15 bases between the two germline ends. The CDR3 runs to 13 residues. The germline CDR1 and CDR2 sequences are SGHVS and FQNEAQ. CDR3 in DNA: TGTGCCAGCAGTCAGGACGGACTCCTCGAGCAGTACGTC. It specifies CASSQDGLLEQYV.

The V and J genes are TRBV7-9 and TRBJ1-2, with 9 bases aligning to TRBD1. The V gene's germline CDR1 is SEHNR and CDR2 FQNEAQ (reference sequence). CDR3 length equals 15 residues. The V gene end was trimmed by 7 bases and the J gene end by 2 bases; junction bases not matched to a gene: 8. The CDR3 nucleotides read TGTGCCAGCAACACGGACAGGGGCGAGAACTATGGCTACACCTTC. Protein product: CASNTDRGENYGYTF.

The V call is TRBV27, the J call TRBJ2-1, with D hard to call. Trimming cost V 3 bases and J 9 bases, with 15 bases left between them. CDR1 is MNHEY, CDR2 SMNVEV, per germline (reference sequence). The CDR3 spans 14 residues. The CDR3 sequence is CASSLFPSRAEQFF. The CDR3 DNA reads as TGTGCCAGCAGTTTGTTCCCCAGTCGGGCTGAGCAGTTCTTC.

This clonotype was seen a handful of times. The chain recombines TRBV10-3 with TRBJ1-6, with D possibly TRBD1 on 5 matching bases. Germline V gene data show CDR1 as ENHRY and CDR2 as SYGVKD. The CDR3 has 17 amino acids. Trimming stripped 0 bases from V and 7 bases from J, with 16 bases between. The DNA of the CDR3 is TGTGCCATCAGTGAGTCGAATCGGGGGACGTTGAATTCACCCCTCCACTTT. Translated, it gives CAISESNRGTLNSPLHF.

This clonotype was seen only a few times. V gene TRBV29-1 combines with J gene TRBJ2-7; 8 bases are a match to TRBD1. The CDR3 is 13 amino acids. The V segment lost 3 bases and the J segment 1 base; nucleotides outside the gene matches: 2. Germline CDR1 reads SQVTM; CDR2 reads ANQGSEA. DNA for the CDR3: TGCAGCGTTGACGGACAGGGTTCCTACGAGCAGTACGTC. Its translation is CSVDGQGSYEQYV.

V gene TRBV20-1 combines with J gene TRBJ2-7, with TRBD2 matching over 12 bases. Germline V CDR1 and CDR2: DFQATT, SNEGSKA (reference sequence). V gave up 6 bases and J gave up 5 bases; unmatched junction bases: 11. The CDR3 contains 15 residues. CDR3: CSARHPSGGADEQYF. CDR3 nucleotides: TGCAGTGCCAGACACCCTAGCGGGGGGGCGGACGAGCAGTACTTC.

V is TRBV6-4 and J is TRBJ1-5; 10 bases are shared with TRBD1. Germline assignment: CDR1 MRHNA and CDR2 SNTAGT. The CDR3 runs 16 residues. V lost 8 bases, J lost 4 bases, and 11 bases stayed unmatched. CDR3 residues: CASCSGDRGGNQPQHF. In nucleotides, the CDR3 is TGTGCCAGCTGCTCGGGGGACAGGGGAGGAAATCAGCCCCAGCATTTT.

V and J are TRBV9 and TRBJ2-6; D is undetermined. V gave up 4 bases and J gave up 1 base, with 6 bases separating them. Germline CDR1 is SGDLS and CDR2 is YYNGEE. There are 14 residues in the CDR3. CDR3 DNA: TGTGCCAGCAGCAAAGGTTCTGGGGCCAACGTCCTGACTTTC. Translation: CASSKGSGANVLTF.

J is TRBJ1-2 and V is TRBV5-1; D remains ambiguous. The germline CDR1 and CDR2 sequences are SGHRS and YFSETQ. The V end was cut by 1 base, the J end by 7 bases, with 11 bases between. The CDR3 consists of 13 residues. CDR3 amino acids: CASSLLSASGYTF. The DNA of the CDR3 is TGCGCCAGCAGCTTGTTATCCGCTAGTGGCTACACCTTC.

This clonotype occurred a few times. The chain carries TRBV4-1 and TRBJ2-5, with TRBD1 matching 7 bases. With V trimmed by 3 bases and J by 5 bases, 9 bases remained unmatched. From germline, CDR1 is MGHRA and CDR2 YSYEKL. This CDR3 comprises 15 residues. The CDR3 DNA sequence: TGCGCCAGCAGCCAGGCAGGGGGTTATTGGGAGACCCAGTACTTC. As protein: CASSQAGGYWETQYF.

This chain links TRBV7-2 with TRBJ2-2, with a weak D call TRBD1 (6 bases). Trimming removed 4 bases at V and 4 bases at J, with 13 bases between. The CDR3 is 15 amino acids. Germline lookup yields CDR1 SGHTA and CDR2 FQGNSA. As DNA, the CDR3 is TGTGCCAGCAGCTGGGCAGGGGTGAGCACCGGGGAGCTGTTTTTT. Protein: CASSWAGVSTGELFF.

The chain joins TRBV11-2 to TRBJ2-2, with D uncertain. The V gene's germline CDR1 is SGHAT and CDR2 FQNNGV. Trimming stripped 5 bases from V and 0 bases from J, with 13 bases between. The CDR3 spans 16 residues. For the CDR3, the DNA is TGTGCCAGCAGCCCCCCCATGGGCCCGAACACCGGGGAGCTGTTTTTT. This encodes CASSPPMGPNTGELFF.

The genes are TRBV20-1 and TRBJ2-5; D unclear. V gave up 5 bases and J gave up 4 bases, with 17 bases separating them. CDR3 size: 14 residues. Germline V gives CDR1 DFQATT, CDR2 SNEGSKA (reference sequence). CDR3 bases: TGCAGTGCTCCCCGGCCAAGTCCTGGAGAGACCCAGTACTTC. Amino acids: CSAPRPSPGETQYF.

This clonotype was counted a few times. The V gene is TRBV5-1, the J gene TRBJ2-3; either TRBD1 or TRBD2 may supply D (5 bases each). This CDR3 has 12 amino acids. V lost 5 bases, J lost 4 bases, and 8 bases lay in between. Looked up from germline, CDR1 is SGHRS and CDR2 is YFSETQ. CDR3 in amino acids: CASRMGADTQYF. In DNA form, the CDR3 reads TGCGCCAGCAGAATGGGGGCAGATACGCAGTATTTT.

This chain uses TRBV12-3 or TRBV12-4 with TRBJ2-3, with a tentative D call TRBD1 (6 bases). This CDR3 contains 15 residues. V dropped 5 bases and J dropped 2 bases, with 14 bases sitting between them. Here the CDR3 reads CASSSRDTYTDTQYF. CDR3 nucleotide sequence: TGTGCCAGCAGTAGCCGGGACACTTACACAGATACGCAGTATTTT.